This note documents a single TCR beta chain sequence. This clone is a singleton in its sample. The target of this receptor is not known. Base qualities are missing; no much larger clone stands one base away. This sample is drawn from a study of blood T cell repertoires in COVID-19 (dated by TCRdb to 2020 to 2021). Concerning the study at large: Samples from collaborators originated in the United States, Italy and Spain and spanned both the acute and convalescent phases of COVID-19. The prospective study material was composed of cDNA or gDNA derived from T cells, B-cell-depleted T cells, or PBMCs. Deeply sampled blood TCRbeta repertoires from subjects exposed to, actively infected with, or recovered from COVID-19 were included in the dataset. A freely available public database, intended as a resource for researchers studying the immune response to SARS-CoV-2, is where the repertoires were released. The samples were drawn from two sources: the first 160 participants of the ongoing ImmuneRACE study, and fewer than 1,500 subjects contributed by 6 global collaborators. Sample metadata almost always included a de-identified subject ID, COVID-19 status, age in years and sex. Where HLA class I and class II types were available, the types were taken from metadata supplied by the sample provider, not from assay-based typing. Paper-wide results and their limitations: The amount of clinical and demographic metadata varied by source and participant and was provided uncurated.

The germline V gene (reference sequence) provides CDR1 MNHEY and CDR2 SMNVEV. Relative to germline, V is missing 6 bases and J is missing 1 base, with 3 bases of the junction outside any gene match. The CDR3 measures 13 amino acids from cysteine to phenylalanine. The kept DNA is CDR3 alone, 39 bases in frame from the first base. The immunoSEQ Assay, a bias-controlled multiplex PCR, was used to amplify TCRbeta CDR3 regions from genomic DNA. Under the source paper's analysis protocol: The number of nucleated cells in each sample was estimated by amplification of reference gene primers within the assay. To quantify the absolute abundance of each unique TCRbeta CDR3 rearrangement, sequence reads were collapsed and filtered. For each sample, productive Simpson clonality was calculated as the square root of Simpson's diversity index across productive rearrangements. This immuneACCESS table, as held by TCRdb, lists in-frame sequences with V and J called but not all clones. Of the missing ones, under half trace to an unresolved V gene in checked studies; the others have no known cause. Clonal size and the V and J genes are those of that table, whereas D and trimming came from the DNA. The table for this sample lists about 140,000 clones; approximately 88% of them were counted only once. The top ten constitute approximately 10% of the sample.

Each collaborating institution followed its own protocols to collect whole blood in K2EDTA tubes. For TCRbeta analysis, collaborators shipped samples in one of three forms: frozen whole blood, isolated PBMCs, or DNA extracted from either of those sample types. Sequenced input: peripheral blood. Recombination linked TRBV27 to TRBJ2-7; 7 bases in the middle match TRBD1. The source of this sequence is a man in his fifties or sixties with active or convalescent COVID-19. The DNA sequence reads TGTGCCAGCAGCTCACAGGGGTCCTACGAGCAGTACTTC. Translation gives CASSSQGSYEQYF.